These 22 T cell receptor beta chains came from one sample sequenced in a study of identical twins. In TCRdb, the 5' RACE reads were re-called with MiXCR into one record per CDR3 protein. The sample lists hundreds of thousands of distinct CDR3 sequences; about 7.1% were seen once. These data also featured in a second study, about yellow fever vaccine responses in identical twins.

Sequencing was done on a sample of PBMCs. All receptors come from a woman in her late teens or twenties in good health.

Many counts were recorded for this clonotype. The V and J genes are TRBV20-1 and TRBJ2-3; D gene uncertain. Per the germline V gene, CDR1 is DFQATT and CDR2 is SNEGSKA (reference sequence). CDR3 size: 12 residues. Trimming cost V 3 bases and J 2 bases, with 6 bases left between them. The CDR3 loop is CSARRDTDTQYF. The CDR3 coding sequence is TGCAGTGCTAGGCGTGACACAGATACGCAGTATTTT.

CDR3 amino acids: CASSLEGMNTQYF. DNA for the CDR3: TGTGCCAGCAGCTTAGAGGGAATGAATACGCAGTATTTT. The chain has TRBV7-2 and TRBJ2-3; D is ambiguous. V lost 1 base to trimming and J lost 7 bases, with 9 bases between them. The CDR3 is 13 amino acids. The germline gives CDR1 SGHTA, CDR2 FQGNSA.

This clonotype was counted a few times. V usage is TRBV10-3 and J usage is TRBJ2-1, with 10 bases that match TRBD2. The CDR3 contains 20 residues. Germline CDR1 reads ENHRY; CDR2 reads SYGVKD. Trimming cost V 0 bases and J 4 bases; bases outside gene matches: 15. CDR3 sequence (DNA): TGTGCCATCAGTGAGTCGTTCGGTTGGCTAGCGGGAGAGTCTTACAATGAGCAGTTCTTC. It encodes CAISESFGWLAGESYNEQFF.

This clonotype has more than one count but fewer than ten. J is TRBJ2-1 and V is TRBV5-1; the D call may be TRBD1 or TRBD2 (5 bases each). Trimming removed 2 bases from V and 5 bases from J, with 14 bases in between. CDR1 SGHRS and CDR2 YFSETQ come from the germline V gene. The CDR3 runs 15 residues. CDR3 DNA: TGCGCCAGCAGCTTACCCGGGACCATAGACAATGAGCAGTTCTTC. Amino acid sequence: CASSLPGTIDNEQFF.

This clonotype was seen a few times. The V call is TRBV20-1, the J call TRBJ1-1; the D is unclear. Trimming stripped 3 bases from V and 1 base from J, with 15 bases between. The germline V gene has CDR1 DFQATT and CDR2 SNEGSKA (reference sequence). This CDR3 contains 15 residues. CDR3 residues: CSARLTALGNTEAFF. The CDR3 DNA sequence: TGCAGTGCTAGGTTAACGGCCCTGGGGAACACTGAAGCTTTCTTT.

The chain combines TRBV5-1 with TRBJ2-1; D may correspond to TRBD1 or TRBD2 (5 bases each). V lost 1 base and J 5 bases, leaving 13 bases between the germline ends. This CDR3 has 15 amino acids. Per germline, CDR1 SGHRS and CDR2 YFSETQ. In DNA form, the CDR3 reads TGCGCCAGCAGCTTGACTAGGACACCGAACAATGAGCAGTTCTTC. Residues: CASSLTRTPNNEQFF.

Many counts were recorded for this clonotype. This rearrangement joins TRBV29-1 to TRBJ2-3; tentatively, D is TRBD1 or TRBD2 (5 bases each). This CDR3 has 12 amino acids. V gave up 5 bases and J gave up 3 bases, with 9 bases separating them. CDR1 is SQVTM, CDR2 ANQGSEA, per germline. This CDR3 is CSVRGATDTQYF. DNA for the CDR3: TGCAGCGTTAGGGGAGCGACAGATACGCAGTATTTT.

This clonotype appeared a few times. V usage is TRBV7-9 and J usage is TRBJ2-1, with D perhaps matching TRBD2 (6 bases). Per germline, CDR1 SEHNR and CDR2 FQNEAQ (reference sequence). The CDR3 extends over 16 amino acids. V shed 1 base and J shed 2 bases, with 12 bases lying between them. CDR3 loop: CASSLDSSGAYNEQFF. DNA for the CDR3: TGTGCCAGCAGCTTAGATAGTAGCGGTGCCTACAATGAGCAGTTCTTC.

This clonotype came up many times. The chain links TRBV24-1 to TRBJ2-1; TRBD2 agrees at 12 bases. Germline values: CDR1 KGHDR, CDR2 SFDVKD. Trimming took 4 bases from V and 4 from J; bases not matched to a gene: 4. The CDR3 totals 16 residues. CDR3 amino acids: CATSDLTSGRYNEQFF. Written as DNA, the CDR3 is TGTGCCACCAGTGACCTTACTAGCGGGAGGTACAATGAGCAGTTCTTC.

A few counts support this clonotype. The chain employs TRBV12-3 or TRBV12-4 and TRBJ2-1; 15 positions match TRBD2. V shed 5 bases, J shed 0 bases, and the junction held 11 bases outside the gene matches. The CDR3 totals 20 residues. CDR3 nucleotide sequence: TGTGCCAGCAGTGCCGCTCCGGGACTAGCGGGGGGAAACTCCTACAATGAGCAGTTCTTC. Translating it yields CASSAAPGLAGGNSYNEQFF.

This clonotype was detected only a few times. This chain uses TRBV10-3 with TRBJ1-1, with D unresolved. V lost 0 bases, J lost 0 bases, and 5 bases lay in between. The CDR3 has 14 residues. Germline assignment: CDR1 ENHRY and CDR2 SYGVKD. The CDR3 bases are TGTGCCATCAGTGAGTCTACCATGAACACTGAAGCTTTCTTT. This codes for CAISESTMNTEAFF.

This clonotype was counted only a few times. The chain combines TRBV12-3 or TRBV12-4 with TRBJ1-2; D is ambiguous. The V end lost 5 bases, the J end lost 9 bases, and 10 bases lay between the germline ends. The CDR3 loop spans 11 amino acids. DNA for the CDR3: TGTGCCAGCAGTAGGGTCGGTAGCTACACCTTC. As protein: CASSRVGSYTF.

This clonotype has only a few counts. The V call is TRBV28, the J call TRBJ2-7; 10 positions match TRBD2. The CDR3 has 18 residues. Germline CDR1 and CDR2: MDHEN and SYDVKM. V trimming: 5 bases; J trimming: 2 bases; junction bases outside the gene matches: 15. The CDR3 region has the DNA TGTGCCAGCAGTCCCCGGACTAGCGGAGTGGGGAACGCCTACGAGCAGTACTTC. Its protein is CASSPRTSGVGNAYEQYF.

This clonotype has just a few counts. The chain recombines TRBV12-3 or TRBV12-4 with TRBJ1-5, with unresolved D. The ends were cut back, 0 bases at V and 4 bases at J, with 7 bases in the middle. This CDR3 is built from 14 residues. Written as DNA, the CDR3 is TGTGCCAGCAGTTTAGCTAAAGTTAATCAGCCCCAGCATTTT. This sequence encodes CASSLAKVNQPQHF.

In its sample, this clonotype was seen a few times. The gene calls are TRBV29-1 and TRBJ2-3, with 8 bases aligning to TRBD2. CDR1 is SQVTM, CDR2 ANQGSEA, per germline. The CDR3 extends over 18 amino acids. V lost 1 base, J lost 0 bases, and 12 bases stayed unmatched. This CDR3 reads CSVEGVGGVLTSTDTQYF. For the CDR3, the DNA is TGCAGCGTTGAAGGGGTCGGGGGGGTACTGACTAGCACAGATACGCAGTATTTT.

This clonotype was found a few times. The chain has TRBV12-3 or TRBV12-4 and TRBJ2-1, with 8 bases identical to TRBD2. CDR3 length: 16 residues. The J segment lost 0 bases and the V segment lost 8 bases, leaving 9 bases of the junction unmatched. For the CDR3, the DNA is TGTGCCAGCGCCACAGCGGGGGCAAGCTCCTACAATGAGCAGTTCTTC. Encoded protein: CASATAGASSYNEQFF.

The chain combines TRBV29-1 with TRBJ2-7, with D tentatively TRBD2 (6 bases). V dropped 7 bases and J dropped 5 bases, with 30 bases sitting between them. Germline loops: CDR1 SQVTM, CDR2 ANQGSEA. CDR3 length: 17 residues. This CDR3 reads CSARGTQTGQRDHEQYF. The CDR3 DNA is TGCAGCGCCCGGGGGACCCAAACTGGGCAGCGAGACCACGAGCAGTACTTC.

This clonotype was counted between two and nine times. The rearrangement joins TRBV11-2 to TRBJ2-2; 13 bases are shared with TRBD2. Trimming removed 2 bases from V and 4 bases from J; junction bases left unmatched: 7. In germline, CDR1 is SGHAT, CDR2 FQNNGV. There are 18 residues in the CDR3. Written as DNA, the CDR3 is TGTGCCAGCAGCTTAATACTAGCGGGAGGGCTGAGCACCGGGGAGCTGTTTTTT. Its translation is CASSLILAGGLSTGELFF.

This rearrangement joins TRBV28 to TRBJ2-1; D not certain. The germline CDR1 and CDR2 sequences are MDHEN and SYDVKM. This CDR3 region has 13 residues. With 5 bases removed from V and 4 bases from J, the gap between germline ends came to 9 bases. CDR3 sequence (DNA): TGTGCCAGCAGTAGGGTTAGTTACAATGAGCAGTTCTTC. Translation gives CASSRVSYNEQFF.

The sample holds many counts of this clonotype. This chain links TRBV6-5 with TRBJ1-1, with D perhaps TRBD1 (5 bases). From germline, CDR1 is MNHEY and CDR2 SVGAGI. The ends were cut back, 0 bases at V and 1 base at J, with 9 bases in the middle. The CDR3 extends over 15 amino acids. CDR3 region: CASSYSTGQNTEAFF. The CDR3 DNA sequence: TGTGCCAGCAGTTACTCGACTGGACAGAACACTGAAGCTTTCTTT.

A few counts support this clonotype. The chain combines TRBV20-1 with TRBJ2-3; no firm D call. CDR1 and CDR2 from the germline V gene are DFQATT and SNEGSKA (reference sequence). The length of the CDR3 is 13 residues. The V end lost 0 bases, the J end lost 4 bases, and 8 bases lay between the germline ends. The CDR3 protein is CSARDNGADTQYF. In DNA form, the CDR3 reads TGCAGTGCTAGAGATAATGGGGCAGATACGCAGTATTTT.

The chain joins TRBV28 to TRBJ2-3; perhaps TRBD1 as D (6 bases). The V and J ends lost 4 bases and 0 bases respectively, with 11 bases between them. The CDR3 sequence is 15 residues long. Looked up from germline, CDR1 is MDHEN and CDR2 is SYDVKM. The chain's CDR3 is CASSWDTSSTDTQYF. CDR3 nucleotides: TGTGCCAGCAGTTGGGACACATCTAGCACAGATACGCAGTATTTT.